One sample yielded the 20 T cell receptor beta chains listed below, sequenced in a study of OX40 agonist ivuxolimab in advanced cancers. Libraries were prepared by immunoSEQ multiplex PCR; TCRdb keeps only in-frame clonotypes and omits some of them. The sample holds around 44,000 clones, roughly 90% seen once. Specimen: CD4+ or CD8+ T cells sorted from blood, collected in a trial of the OX40 agonist ivuxolimab. These receptors were obtained from an adult with an advanced solid tumor such as melanoma, head and neck, liver or kidney cancer.

Written as DNA, the CDR3 is TGTGCCAGCAGCGGACTGGTTCGAGGCTACACCTTC. Translating gives CASSGLVRGYTF. The chain combines TRBV2 with TRBJ1-2; no definite D call. The germline V gene has CDR1 SNHLY and CDR2 FYNNEI. The CDR3 extends over 12 amino acids. The ends were cut back, 6 bases at V and 8 bases at J, with 13 bases in the middle.

This clone has only one observation. The chain uses TRBV6-7 and TRBJ2-5, with 13 bases aligning to TRBD2. TRBV6-7 belongs to the ORF category, with a function that is uncertain. With V trimmed by 2 bases and J by 1 base, 13 bases remained unmatched. The CDR3 has 20 residues. CDR3 DNA: TGTGCCAGCAGTTACCCCCTTTCTGGACTAGCGGGGGCCCTCCAAGAGACCCAGTACTTC. The encoded protein is CASSYPLSGLAGALQETQYF.

This clone is a singleton in its sample. In DNA form, the CDR3 reads TGTGCCAGCAACGACAGGGGGCTACTGAACACTGAAGCTTTCTTT. It yields the protein CASNDRGLLNTEAFF. The chain employs TRBV6-1 and TRBJ1-1; 10 bases map to TRBD1. The germline V gene has CDR1 MNHNS and CDR2 SASEGT. V lost 7 bases, J lost 0 bases, and 5 bases stayed unmatched. The CDR3 extends over 15 amino acids.

The rearrangement uses TRBV30 and TRBJ1-2, with 9 positions matching TRBD1. Trimming removed 4 bases from V and 6 bases from J; junction bases left unmatched: 12. This CDR3 spans 15 amino acids. Germline CDR1 GTSNPN, CDR2 SVGIG (reference sequence). The CDR3 sequence: CAWTRPGQGADGYTF. CDR3 in DNA: TGTGCCTGGACGAGACCGGGACAGGGTGCGGATGGCTACACCTTC.

This sequence joins TRBV19 and TRBJ2-5; D is uncertain. V was trimmed by 5 bases and J by 3 bases, leaving 16 bases between them. The CDR3 has 15 amino acids. CDR1 and CDR2 from the germline V gene are LNHDA and SQIVND (reference sequence). The CDR3 DNA reads as TGTGCCAGTAGTCCCCAAGGTAACGGTAAAGAGACCCAGTACTTC. It codes for CASSPQGNGKETQYF.

The CDR3 reads CASSLTYEQYF. CDR3 nucleotides: TGTGCCAGCAGCTTAACCTACGAGCAGTACTTC. The J gene is TRBJ2-7, the V gene TRBV7-4; D is unclear. V lost 2 bases, J lost 2 bases, and 1 base lay in between. From germline, CDR1 is SGHVT and CDR2 SQSDAQ. The CDR3 has 11 residues.

The J gene is TRBJ1-1, the V gene TRBV7-2, with D possibly matching TRBD1 (6 bases). Germline V gene sequence: CDR1 SGHTA, CDR2 FQGNSA. This CDR3 spans 14 amino acids. V shed 6 bases and J shed 4 bases, with 15 bases lying between them. CDR3 sequence reads: CASRRGDTGTEAFF. The CDR3 region has the DNA TGTGCCAGCAGACGAGGGGACACTGGCACTGAAGCTTTCTTT.

This sequence joins TRBV5-1 and TRBJ1-2, with unresolved D. The CDR3 has 13 residues. Germline V CDR1 and CDR2: SGHRS, YFSETQ. V dropped 0 bases and J dropped 6 bases, with 9 bases sitting between them. CDR3 region: CASSLAFEDGYTF. The CDR3 DNA is TGCGCCAGCAGCTTGGCATTCGAGGATGGCTACACCTTC.

The chain recombines TRBV4-3 with TRBJ1-3, with unresolved D. The V end lost 4 bases, the J end lost 2 bases, and 18 bases lay between the germline ends. CDR3 size: 17 residues. CDR1 is LGHNA, CDR2 YSLEER, per germline. The CDR3 nucleotides read TGCGCCAGCAGCCCCCTAGGGAAGGGTTCAGCTGGAAACACCATATATTTT. This sequence encodes CASSPLGKGSAGNTIYF.

Comment on this clone: Other DNA sequences in the same sample also yield this CDR3. The J gene is TRBJ1-1, the V gene TRBV20-1, with no clear D. Germline V gene data show CDR1 as DFQATT and CDR2 as SNEGSKA (reference sequence). V was trimmed by 4 bases and J by 1 base, leaving 4 bases between them. The CDR3 sequence is 11 residues long. CDR3 protein: CSAKGNTEAFF. In nucleotides, the CDR3 is TGCAGTGCTAAGGGGAACACTGAAGCTTTCTTT.

The J gene is TRBJ1-5, the V gene TRBV6-4, with a weak D call TRBD1 (6 bases). The CDR3 is 15 amino acids. The ends were cut back, 4 bases at V and 4 bases at J, with 14 bases in the middle. Germline V gene sequence: CDR1 MRHNA, CDR2 SNTAGT. This chain's CDR3 is CASSVAPGANQPQHF. CDR3 bases: TGTGCCAGCAGTGTGGCGCCAGGGGCAAATCAGCCCCAGCATTTT.

This rearrangement joins TRBV7-2 to TRBJ2-7, with a weak D call TRBD1 (6 bases). The germline V gene has CDR1 SGHTA and CDR2 FQGNSA. The CDR3 contains 17 residues. V was shortened by 5 bases and J by 5 bases, with 25 bases between the two germline ends. The chain's CDR3 is CASSRWGLSTGFNEQYF. The CDR3 DNA follows: TGTGCCAGCAGCCGATGGGGCTTATCCACAGGGTTCAACGAGCAGTACTTC.

The count of this clone is one. The chain links TRBV5-1 to TRBJ1-2; D not certain. The CDR3 totals 17 residues. V was pared by 0 bases and J by 4 bases, with 19 bases between. The V gene's germline CDR1 is SGHRS and CDR2 YFSETQ. CDR3 bases: TGCGCCAGCAGCTTGGAGGTCAAGTCGGGCTTTGGCTATGGCTACACCTTC. As protein: CASSLEVKSGFGYGYTF.

The rearrangement uses TRBV19 and TRBJ1-4; D ambiguous. CDR3 length: 14 amino acids. Germline V gene data show CDR1 as LNHDA and CDR2 as SQIVND (reference sequence). V was pared by 3 bases and J by 3 bases, with 8 bases between. CDR3 residues: CASSIRGSNEKLFF. In nucleotides, the CDR3 is TGTGCCAGTAGTATCCGGGGATCTAATGAAAAACTGTTTTTT.

The genes are TRBV7-2 and TRBJ2-7, with TRBD2 matching 7 bases. V lost 2 bases, J lost 12 bases, and 19 bases stayed unmatched. The CDR3 is 16 residues long. Germline-derived CDR1 and CDR2 are SGHTA and FQGNSA. CDR3 nucleotides: TGTGCCAGCAGCTTAACCTCTCCGGGGGGATCTCAGCAGAGGTACTTC. Translating it yields CASSLTSPGGSQQRYF.

The chain recombines TRBV9 with TRBJ2-5; 8 bases are a match to TRBD2. V lost 0 bases to trimming and J lost 7 bases; unmatched junction nucleotides: 8. Germline V gene sequence: CDR1 SGDLS, CDR2 YYNGEE. The length of the CDR3 is 15 residues. CDR3 nucleotides: TGTGCCAGCAGCGTAGGAGTGGCGGGGGGAGGGACCCAGTACTTC. Protein: CASSVGVAGGGTQYF.

The chain couples TRBV9 to TRBJ2-7, with 10 bases aligning to TRBD1. The CDR3 sequence is 14 residues long. The junction had 5 bases not matched to a gene; V was cut back by 2 bases and J by 6 bases. Germline CDR1 and CDR2: SGDLS and YYNGEE. The CDR3 DNA follows: TGTGCCAGCAGCGTCCTGACAGGGGGCGGCGAGCAGTACTTC. It encodes CASSVLTGGGEQYF.

The CDR3 spells CASSRDRVLGYTF. CDR3 coding DNA: TGTGCCAGCAGCCGGGACAGAGTATTGGGCTACACCTTC. The chain couples TRBV5-6 to TRBJ1-2, with TRBD1 matching over 7 bases. This CDR3 has 13 residues. J gave up 8 bases and V 4 bases, and 8 bases lay outside the gene matches. Per the germline V gene, CDR1 is SGHDT and CDR2 is YYEEEE.

The J gene is TRBJ2-7, the V gene TRBV7-9; the D call may be TRBD1 or TRBD2 (5 bases each). CDR1 SEHNR and CDR2 FQNEAQ come from the germline V gene (reference sequence). V gave up 5 bases and J gave up 4 bases, with 12 bases separating them. The CDR3 length is 13 residues. CDR3 nucleotide sequence: TGTGCCAGCAGCGCCACAGGACTTTACGAGCAGTACTTC. As protein: CASSATGLYEQYF.

This chain links TRBV29-1 with TRBJ1-4, with D tentatively TRBD1 (6 bases). The CDR3 has 13 amino acids. Looked up from germline, CDR1 is SQVTM and CDR2 is ANQGSEA. The V end was cut by 6 bases, the J end by 7 bases, with 15 bases between. CDR3 nucleotide sequence: TGCAGCGTCCTAAGGGGGGGCAGTGAAAAACTGTTTTTT. Translation: CSVLRGGSEKLFF. Based on the CDR3 plus reference TRBV29-1 and TRBJ1-4, the full variable domain is SAVISQKPSRDICQRGTSLTIQCQVDSQVTMMFWYRQQPGQSLTLIATANQGSEATYESGFVIDKFPISRPNLTFSTLTVSNMSPEDSSIYLCSVLRGGSEKLFFGSGTQLSVL.